Listed below are T cell receptor beta chains from one sample, sequenced in a study of shared clonotypes between healthy human individuals. Some clones are missing from TCRdb's copy, which holds only in-frame ones; the method was immunoSEQ multiplex PCR. The table has around 720,000 clones, roughly 72% seen once. The sample was memory CD4+ T cells sorted from blood. The receptors were sampled from a woman under 40 in good health. Each CDR3 is given with its conserved first and last residue. The D gene is left open where the match is weak.

d_call	v_call	j_call	cdr3_aa	cdr3_nt
.	TRBV19	TRBJ2-4	CASSSGPVAKNIQYF	TGTGCCAGTAGTTCTGGACCGGTAGCCAAAAACATTCAGTACTTC
.	TRBV27	TRBJ2-1	CASSPPPGGNEQFF	TGTGCCAGCAGCCCTCCCCCCGGCGGGAATGAGCAGTTCTTC
.	TRBV11-2	TRBJ2-5	CASSLAWEVETQYF	TGTGCCAGCAGCTTAGCGTGGGAGGTGGAAACCCAGTACTTC
TRBD1	TRBV7-9	TRBJ2-2	CASSPARGQGETGELFF	TGTGCCAGCAGCCCCGCGCGGGGACAGGGTGAAACCGGGGAGCTGTTTTTT
.	TRBV7-8	TRBJ2-7	CASSLQARGPYEQYF	TGTGCCAGCAGCTTACAGGCTAGGGGCCCCTACGAGCAGTACTTC
TRBD1	TRBV5-1	TRBJ1-1	CASSSKEQGWGFTEAFF	TGCGCCAGCAGCTCGAAAGAACAGGGGTGGGGTTTCACTGAAGCTTTCTTT
TRBD1	TRBV9	TRBJ1-5	CASSVGTGSQPQHF	TGTGCCAGCAGCGTAGGGACAGGGTCACAGCCCCAGCATTTT
TRBD2	TRBV27	TRBJ2-1	CASGSSGSSYNEQFF	TGTGCCAGCGGCTCTAGCGGGAGCTCCTACAATGAGCAGTTCTTC
.	TRBV28	TRBJ1-5	CASSLGGSNQPQHF	TGTGCCAGCAGTTTGGGTGGTAGCAATCAGCCCCAGCATTTT
.	TRBV28	TRBJ2-1	CASMSTGSSYNEQFF	TGTGCCAGCATGAGTACGGGAAGCTCCTACAATGAGCAGTTCTTC